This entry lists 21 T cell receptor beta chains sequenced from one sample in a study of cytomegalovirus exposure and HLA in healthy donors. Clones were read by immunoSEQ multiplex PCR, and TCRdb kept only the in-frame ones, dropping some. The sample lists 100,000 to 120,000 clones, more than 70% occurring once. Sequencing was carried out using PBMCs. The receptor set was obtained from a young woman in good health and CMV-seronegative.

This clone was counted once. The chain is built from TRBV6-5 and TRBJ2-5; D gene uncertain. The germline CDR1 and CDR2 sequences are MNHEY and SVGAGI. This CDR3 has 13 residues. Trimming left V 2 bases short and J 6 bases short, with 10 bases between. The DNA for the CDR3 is TGTGCCAGCAGTTACGGCGACACCAAGACCCAGTACTTC. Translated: CASSYGDTKTQYF.

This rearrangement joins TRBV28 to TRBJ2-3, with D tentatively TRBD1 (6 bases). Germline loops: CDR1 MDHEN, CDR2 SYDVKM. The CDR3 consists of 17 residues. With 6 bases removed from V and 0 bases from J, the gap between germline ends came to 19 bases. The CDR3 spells CASRVGQKATSTDTQYF. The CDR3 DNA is TGTGCCAGCAGAGTCGGACAGAAGGCTACTAGCACAGATACGCAGTATTTT.

CDR3: CASSLGSFGTYNSPLHF. Written as DNA, the CDR3 is TGTGCCAGCAGCTTAGGGAGCTTCGGTACCTATAATTCACCCCTCCACTTT. The V gene is TRBV7-9, the J gene TRBJ1-6; no clear D gene. Per the germline V gene, CDR1 is SEHNR and CDR2 is FQNEAQ (reference sequence). V was trimmed by 1 base and J by 2 bases, leaving 12 bases between them. CDR3 length: 17 amino acids.

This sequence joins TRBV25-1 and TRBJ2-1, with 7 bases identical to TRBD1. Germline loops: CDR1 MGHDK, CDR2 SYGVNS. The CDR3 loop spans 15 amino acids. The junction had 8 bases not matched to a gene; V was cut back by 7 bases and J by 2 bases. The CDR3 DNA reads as TGTGCCAGCACCTTGACAGGGAGTCCCTACAATGAGCAGTTCTTC. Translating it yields CASTLTGSPYNEQFF. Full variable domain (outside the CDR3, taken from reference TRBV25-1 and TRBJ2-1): EADIYQTPRYLVIGTGKKITLECSQTMGHDKMYWYQQDPGMELHLIHYSYGVNSTEKGDLSSESTVSRIRTEHFPLTLESARPSHTSQYLCASTLTGSPYNEQFFGPGTRLTVL.

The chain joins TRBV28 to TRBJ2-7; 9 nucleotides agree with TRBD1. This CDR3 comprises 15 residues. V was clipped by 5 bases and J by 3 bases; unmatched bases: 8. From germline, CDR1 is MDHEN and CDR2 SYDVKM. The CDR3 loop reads CASSLSDRGRYEQYF. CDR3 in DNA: TGTGCCAGCAGTCTCTCGGACAGGGGCCGCTACGAGCAGTACTTC. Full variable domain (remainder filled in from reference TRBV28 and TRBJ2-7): DVKVTQSSRYLVKRTGEKVFLECVQDMDHENMFWYRQDPGLGLRLIYFSYDVKMKEKGDIPEGYSVSREKKERFSLILESASTNQTSMYLCASSLSDRGRYEQYFGPGTRLTVT.

The CDR3 nucleotides are TGTGCCAGCAGTTTATCCGGGAGGGAGCCCCAGCATTTT. Translation: CASSLSGREPQHF. This rearrangement joins TRBV28 to TRBJ1-5; D remains ambiguous. Germline V gene lookup returns CDR1 MDHEN and CDR2 SYDVKM. The CDR3 length is 13 residues. Trimming left V 1 base short and J 8 bases short, with 9 bases between.

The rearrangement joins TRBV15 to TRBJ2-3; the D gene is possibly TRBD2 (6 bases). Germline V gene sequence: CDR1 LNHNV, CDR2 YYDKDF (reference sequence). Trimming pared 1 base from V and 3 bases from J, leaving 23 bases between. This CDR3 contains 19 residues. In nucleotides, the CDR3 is TGTGCCACCAGCAGAGGGCTTAGCGGTGCCTTATTCGGTACAGATACGCAGTATTTT. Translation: CATSRGLSGALFGTDTQYF.

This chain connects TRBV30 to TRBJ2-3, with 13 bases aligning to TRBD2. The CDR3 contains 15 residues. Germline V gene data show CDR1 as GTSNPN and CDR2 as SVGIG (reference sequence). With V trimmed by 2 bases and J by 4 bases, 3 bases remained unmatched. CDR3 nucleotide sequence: TGTGCCTGGAGTCTACTAGCGGGGGGGTCAGATACGCAGTATTTT. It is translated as CAWSLLAGGSDTQYF.

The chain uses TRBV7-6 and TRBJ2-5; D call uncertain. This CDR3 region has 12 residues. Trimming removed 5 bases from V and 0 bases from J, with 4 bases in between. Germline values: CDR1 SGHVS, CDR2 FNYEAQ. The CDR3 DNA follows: TGTGCCAGCAGCGCGTACCAAGAGACCCAGTACTTC. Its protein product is CASSAYQETQYF.

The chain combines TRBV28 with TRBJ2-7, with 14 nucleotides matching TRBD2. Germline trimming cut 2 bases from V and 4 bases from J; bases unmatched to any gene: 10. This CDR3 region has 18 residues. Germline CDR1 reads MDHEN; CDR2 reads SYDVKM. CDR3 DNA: TGTGCCAGCAGTTTAGGGACTAGCGGGAGCTCCAGAGGGTACGAGCAGTACTTC. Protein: CASSLGTSGSSRGYEQYF.

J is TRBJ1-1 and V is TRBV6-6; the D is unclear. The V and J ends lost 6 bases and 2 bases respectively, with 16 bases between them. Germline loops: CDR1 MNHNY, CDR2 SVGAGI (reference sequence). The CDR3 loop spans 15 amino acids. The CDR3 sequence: CASSRTTAYNTEAFF. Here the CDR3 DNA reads TGTGCCAGCAGCCGAACCACAGCTTATAACACTGAAGCTTTCTTT.

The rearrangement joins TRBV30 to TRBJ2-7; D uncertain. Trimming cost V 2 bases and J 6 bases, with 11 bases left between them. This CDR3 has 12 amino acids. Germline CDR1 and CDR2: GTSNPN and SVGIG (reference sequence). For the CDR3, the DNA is TGTGCCTGGAGTATTAGTCGTCGCGAGCAGTACTTC. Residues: CAWSISRREQYF.

The CDR3 loop is CASSPLAGGVTDTQYF. CDR3 sequence (DNA): TGTGCCAGCAGCCCACTAGCGGGAGGGGTCACAGATACGCAGTATTTT. The chain combines TRBV14 with TRBJ2-3, with 13 bases lining up with TRBD2. Trimming removed 4 bases from V and 2 bases from J; junction bases left unmatched: 3. The CDR3 has 16 residues. CDR1 and CDR2 from the germline V gene are SGHDN and FVKESK.

The DNA for the CDR3 is TGTGCCAGCAAAAGGGGGAACCAGGACTATGGCTACACCTTC. Translation gives CASKRGNQDYGYTF. V is TRBV6-5 and J is TRBJ1-2; D is possibly TRBD1 (6 bases). Germline CDR1 and CDR2: MNHEY and SVGAGI. The CDR3 consists of 14 residues. With 7 bases removed from V and 3 bases from J, the gap between germline ends came to 15 bases.

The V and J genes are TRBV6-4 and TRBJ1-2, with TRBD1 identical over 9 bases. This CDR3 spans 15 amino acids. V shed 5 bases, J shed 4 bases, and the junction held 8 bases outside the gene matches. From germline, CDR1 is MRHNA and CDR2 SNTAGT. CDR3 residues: CASSKEGQGLYGYTF. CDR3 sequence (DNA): TGTGCCAGCAGTAAGGAGGGACAGGGACTCTATGGCTACACCTTC.

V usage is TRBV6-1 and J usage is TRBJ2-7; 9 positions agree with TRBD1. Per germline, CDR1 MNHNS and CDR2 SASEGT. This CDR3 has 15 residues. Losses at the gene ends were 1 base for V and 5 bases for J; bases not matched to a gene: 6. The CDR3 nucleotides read TGTGCCAGCAGTGAAGGGGGGACAGGGAGGAACGAGCAGTACTTC. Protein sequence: CASSEGGTGRNEQYF.

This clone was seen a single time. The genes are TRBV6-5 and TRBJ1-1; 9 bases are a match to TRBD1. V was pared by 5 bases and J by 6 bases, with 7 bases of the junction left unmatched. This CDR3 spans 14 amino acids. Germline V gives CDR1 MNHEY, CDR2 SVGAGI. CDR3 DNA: TGTGCCAGCAGTGCCACAGGGGGCGGGGCTGAAGCTTTCTTT. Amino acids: CASSATGGGAEAFF.

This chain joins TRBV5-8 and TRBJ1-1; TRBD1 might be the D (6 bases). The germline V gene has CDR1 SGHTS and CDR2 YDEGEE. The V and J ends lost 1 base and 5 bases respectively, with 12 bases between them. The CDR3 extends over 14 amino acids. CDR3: CASSLTGRETEAFF. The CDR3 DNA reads TGTGCCAGCAGCTTGACAGGGAGGGAAACTGAAGCTTTCTTT.

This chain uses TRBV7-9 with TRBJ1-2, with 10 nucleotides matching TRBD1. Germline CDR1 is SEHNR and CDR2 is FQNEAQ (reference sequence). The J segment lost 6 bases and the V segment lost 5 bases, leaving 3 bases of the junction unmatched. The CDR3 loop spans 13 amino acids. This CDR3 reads CASSNDRGHGYTF. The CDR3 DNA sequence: TGTGCCAGCAGCAATGACAGGGGGCATGGCTACACCTTC.

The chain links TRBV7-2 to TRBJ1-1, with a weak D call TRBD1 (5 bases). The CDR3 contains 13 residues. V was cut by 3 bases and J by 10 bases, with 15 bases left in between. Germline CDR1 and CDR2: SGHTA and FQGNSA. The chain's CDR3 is CASSFSRRRGAFF. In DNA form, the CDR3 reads TGTGCCAGCAGCTTCTCCCGTCGGAGGGGAGCTTTCTTT.

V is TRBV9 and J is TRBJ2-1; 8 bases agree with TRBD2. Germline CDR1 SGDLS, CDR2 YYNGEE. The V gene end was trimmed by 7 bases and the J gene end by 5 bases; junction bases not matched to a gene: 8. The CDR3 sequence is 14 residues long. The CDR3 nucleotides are TGTGCCAGCCGCGGGGGGACACATCACAATGAGCAGTTCTTC. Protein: CASRGGTHHNEQFF.